Below are 20 T cell receptor beta chains sequenced from a single sample in a study of blood T cell repertoires in COVID-19. The method was immunoSEQ multiplex PCR; TCRdb's version includes in-frame clones alone and lacks a portion of them. The sample has a few hundred thousand clones; approximately 86% are singletons. What was sequenced was peripheral blood. The receptors were gathered from a woman aged 25 to 39 with COVID-19, enrolled during active disease.

This clone was seen just once. The V call is TRBV7-2, the J call TRBJ2-5; 8 nucleotides align to TRBD2. The CDR3 covers 14 residues. Germline V gives CDR1 SGHTA, CDR2 FQGNSA. J lost 3 bases, V lost 6 bases, and 6 bases had no gene match. CDR3 coding DNA: TGTGCCAGCAGGATTAGCGGGGCTGAAGAGACCCAGTACTTC. Its translation is CASRISGAEETQYF.

The sample holds a few counts of this clone. The chain has TRBV28 and TRBJ2-7; 9 nucleotides match TRBD1. Germline trimming cut 6 bases from V and 11 bases from J; bases unmatched to any gene: 8. Germline CDR1 is MDHEN and CDR2 is SYDVKM. This CDR3 spans 12 amino acids. The CDR3 DNA follows: TGTGCCAGCAGCCTCCTCGGACAGGGGAAGTACTTC. Protein product: CASSLLGQGKYF. The variable domain in full, completed from reference TRBV28 and TRBJ2-7, reads DVKVTQSSRYLVKRTGEKVFLECVQDMDHENMFWYRQDPGLGLRLIYFSYDVKMKEKGDIPEGYSVSREKKERFSLILESASTNQTSMYLCASSLLGQGKYFGPGTRLTVT.

This clone was picked up one time. The genes are TRBV14 and TRBJ2-4; TRBD1 matches 7 bases. This CDR3 region has 11 residues. Trimming cost V 5 bases and J 13 bases; bases outside gene matches: 5. Germline values: CDR1 SGHDN, CDR2 FVKESK. CDR3 amino acids: CASSVGGPQYF. The CDR3 DNA reads as TGTGCCAGCAGCGTAGGGGGCCCCCAGTACTTC. Full variable domain (outside the CDR3, taken from reference TRBV14 and TRBJ2-4): EAGVTQFPSHSVIEKGQTVTLRCDPISGHDNLYWYRRVMGKEIKFLLHFVKESKQDESGMPNNRFLAERTGGTYSTLKVQPAELEDSGVYFCASSVGGPQYFGAGTRLSVL.

This chain uses TRBV2 with TRBJ1-1; the D is unclear. Germline V gene sequence: CDR1 SNHLY, CDR2 FYNNEI. The germline V and J ends were trimmed by 8 bases and 1 base, with 17 bases remaining between them. The CDR3 is 15 residues long. DNA of the CDR3: TGTGCCAGCTCCCTGGGGAGGACGGGGAACACTGAAGCTTTCTTT. As protein: CASSLGRTGNTEAFF.

J is TRBJ1-2 and V is TRBV7-9, with a weak D call TRBD1 (5 bases). Germline lookup yields CDR1 SEHNR and CDR2 FQNEAQ (reference sequence). V was pared by 0 bases and J by 5 bases, with 7 bases between. The CDR3 runs to 13 residues. CDR3 DNA sequence: TGTGCCAGCAGCTTAGCGCAGGGATATGGCTACACCTTC. It codes for CASSLAQGYGYTF.

The chain recombines TRBV3-1 (or the pseudogene TRBV3-2) with TRBJ1-5; no firm D call. The germline V gene has CDR1 LGHDT and CDR2 YNNKEL (reference sequence). V shed 4 bases and J shed 6 bases, with 10 bases lying between them. The CDR3 consists of 13 residues. The CDR3 protein is CASSPSPVQPQHF. CDR3 nucleotides: TGTGCCAGCAGCCCTTCCCCCGTTCAGCCCCAGCATTTT.

The J gene is TRBJ1-3, the V gene TRBV7-9; tentative D call: TRBD1 (5 bases). With 0 bases removed from V and 2 bases from J, the gap between germline ends came to 5 bases. From germline, CDR1 is SEHNR and CDR2 FQNEAQ (reference sequence). The CDR3 runs 14 residues. The CDR3 region is CASSLAGAGNTIYF. Written as DNA, the CDR3 is TGTGCCAGCAGCTTAGCAGGGGCTGGAAACACCATATATTTT.

The V call is TRBV4-2, the J call TRBJ2-3; the match to TRBD2 covers 7 bases. The CDR3 contains 15 residues. Germline V gene sequence: CDR1 LGHNA, CDR2 YNFKEQ. Trimming removed 10 bases from V and 1 base from J; junction bases left unmatched: 11. CDR3 sequence (DNA): TGTGCCACCCGGCTGGCGGGAGAGGGCACAGATACGCAGTATTTT. Translating it yields CATRLAGEGTDTQYF.

This clone was seen a single time. The V call is TRBV20-1, the J call TRBJ2-5, with 8 bases aligning to TRBD2. V lost 3 bases and J lost 2; bases outside the gene matches: 5. Germline CDR1 reads DFQATT; CDR2 reads SNEGSKA (reference sequence). This CDR3 has 14 amino acids. The CDR3 is CSASLAGLQETQYF. CDR3 in DNA: TGCAGTGCTAGTCTAGCGGGCCTACAAGAGACCCAGTACTTC.

This chain joins TRBV28 and TRBJ1-6; TRBD1 is a possible D gene (5 bases). Germline V gives CDR1 MDHEN, CDR2 SYDVKM. V gave up 7 bases and J gave up 10 bases, with 17 bases separating them. This CDR3 has 14 amino acids. The CDR3 sequence is CASNSGGEESPLHF. The DNA of the CDR3 is TGTGCCAGCAACTCCGGGGGGGAGGAATCACCCCTCCACTTT.

This clone was seen more than once but under ten times. V is TRBV19 and J is TRBJ2-7; TRBD2 matches 7 bases. CDR3 length equals 14 residues. Germline V lookup: CDR1 LNHDA, CDR2 SQIVND (reference sequence). V was pared by 4 bases and J by 4 bases, with 7 bases of the junction left unmatched. The CDR3 DNA reads TGTGCCAGTAGTACCACCGGACTAGGATACGAGCAGTACTTC. Amino acids: CASSTTGLGYEQYF.

The V gene is TRBV6-1, the J gene TRBJ1-6, with a tentative D call TRBD1 (5 bases). Germline loops: CDR1 MNHNS, CDR2 SASEGT. This CDR3 comprises 14 residues. V was trimmed by 2 bases and J by 6 bases, leaving 8 bases between them. The CDR3 sequence is CASSELGVNSPLHF. As DNA, the CDR3 is TGTGCCAGCAGTGAATTAGGGGTTAATTCACCCCTCCACTTT.

The rearrangement joins TRBV4-3 to TRBJ2-1, with TRBD2 as a possible D gene (7 bases). This CDR3 spans 15 amino acids. Looked up from germline, CDR1 is LGHNA and CDR2 is YSLEER. V lost 0 bases, J lost 12 bases, and 18 bases lay in between. In DNA, the CDR3 is TGCGCCAGCAGCCAAGATGGGGACTACCTAGGGGGGCAGTTCTTC. Protein sequence: CASSQDGDYLGGQFF.

The chain has TRBV7-8 and TRBJ2-7, with D possibly matching TRBD1 (5 bases). The germline V and J ends were trimmed by 5 bases and 5 bases, with 19 bases remaining between them. Germline CDR1 and CDR2: SGHVS and FQNEAQ. The CDR3 consists of 15 residues. CDR3: CASSPQTAHLDEQYF. The DNA for the CDR3 is TGTGCCAGCAGCCCCCAGACAGCGCATTTGGACGAGCAGTACTTC.

This chain connects TRBV5-1 to TRBJ2-2; possibly TRBD1 for D (6 bases). V was pared by 4 bases and J by 4 bases, with 14 bases between. The CDR3 has 15 residues. The germline gives CDR1 SGHRS, CDR2 YFSETQ. CDR3 in DNA: TGCGCCAGCAGCCCGGACAGAGACCGCACCGGGGAGCTGTTTTTT. It encodes CASSPDRDRTGELFF.

This chain joins TRBV30 and TRBJ2-7; TRBD2 agrees at 7 bases. Germline-derived CDR1 and CDR2 are GTSNPN and SVGIG (reference sequence). After removal of 5 bases from V and 3 bases from J, the junction contained 10 bases not matched to a gene. The CDR3 totals 14 residues. Here the CDR3 reads CAWGLGGSFYEQYF. The DNA of the CDR3 is TGTGCCTGGGGACTCGGCGGGAGTTTCTACGAGCAGTACTTC.

V is TRBV19 and J is TRBJ2-1; D possibly corresponds to TRBD2 (6 bases). The CDR3 is made up of 15 amino acids. The germline V gene encodes CDR1 LNHDA and CDR2 SQIVND (reference sequence). Trimming shortened V by 3 bases and J by 6 bases, and 15 bases separated the two germline ends. The CDR3 DNA reads as TGTGCCAGTAGTATGATGGGGGGAATAGGCAATGAGCAGTTCTTC. The encoded protein is CASSMMGGIGNEQFF. Full variable domain (rest looked up from reference TRBV19 and TRBJ2-1): DGGITQSPKYLFRKEGQNVTLSCEQNLNHDAMYWYRQDPGQGLRLIYYSQIVNDFQKGDIAEGYSVSREKKESFPLTVTSAQKNPTAFYLCASSMMGGIGNEQFFGPGTRLTVL.

The genes are TRBV11-2 and TRBJ2-4; 9 bases are a match to TRBD1. Germline V gene lookup returns CDR1 SGHAT and CDR2 FQNNGV. The CDR3 has 16 amino acids. Trimming cost V 5 bases and J 9 bases; bases outside gene matches: 14. CDR3 loop: CASSIRAAQGASIQYF. In nucleotides, the CDR3 is TGTGCCAGCAGCATTAGGGCAGCACAGGGGGCGAGCATTCAGTACTTC. Full variable domain (remainder filled in from reference TRBV11-2 and TRBJ2-4): EAGVAQSPRYKIIEKRQSVAFWCNPISGHATLYWYQQILGQGPKLLIQFQNNGVVDDSQLPKDRFSAERLKGVDSTLKIQPAKLEDSAVYLCASSIRAAQGASIQYFGAGTRLSVL.

The chain joins TRBV6-6 to TRBJ1-5; 7 bases agree with TRBD1. Looked up from germline, CDR1 is MNHNY and CDR2 is SVGAGI (reference sequence). J was trimmed by 6 bases and V by 8 bases; bases with no gene match: 16. The CDR3 consists of 16 residues. In DNA, the CDR3 is TGTGCCAGCGGAGACGCTCTAGGGGGCATGGTTCAGCCCCAGCATTTT. Protein product: CASGDALGGMVQPQHF.

The chain uses TRBV5-4 and TRBJ2-3, with TRBD2 matching over 7 bases. The ends lost 4 bases at V and 0 bases at J; junction bases unmatched: 5. The germline gives CDR1 SGHNT, CDR2 YYREEE (reference sequence). The length of the CDR3 is 15 residues. The CDR3 DNA is TGTGCCAGCAGCGTCAGTAGCGGGAGCACAGATACGCAGTATTTT. Translation gives CASSVSSGSTDTQYF.